These 28 T cell receptor beta chains were all obtained from the same sample, sequenced in a study of technical replicates of blood from a handful of donors. The protocol was immunoSEQ multiplex PCR, while the TCRdb copy is restricted to in-frame clones and leaves out a portion. The sample lists more than 80,000 clones, 85% to 95% occurring once. The sequenced sample consisted of T cells isolated from PBMCs. The receptors derive from a human donor in good health.

V usage is TRBV5-1 and J usage is TRBJ2-7, with 8 nucleotides matching TRBD2. The length of the CDR3 is 16 residues. J lost 3 bases, V lost 4 bases, and 12 bases had no gene match. Germline V gives CDR1 SGHRS, CDR2 YFSETQ. The CDR3 spells CASSPRHGREVYEQYF. The CDR3 DNA reads TGCGCCAGCAGCCCCAGACATGGGCGGGAGGTCTACGAGCAGTACTTC.

V usage is TRBV4-3 and J usage is TRBJ2-7; the match to TRBD1 covers 7 bases. V dropped 1 base and J dropped 1; count of bases not matched to a gene: 4. The CDR3 spans 15 residues. Germline assignment: CDR1 LGHNA and CDR2 YSLEER. CDR3 sequence: CASSQAQGVSYEQYF. DNA for the CDR3: TGCGCCAGCAGCCAAGCGCAGGGGGTATCCTACGAGCAGTACTTC.

The chain employs TRBV30 and TRBJ1-5; TRBD1 aligns across 9 bases. The CDR3 has 13 residues. Germline CDR1 is GTSNPN and CDR2 is SVGIG (reference sequence). Germline trimming cut 5 bases from V and 6 bases from J; bases unmatched to any gene: 5. The CDR3 sequence is CAWRQGEGQPQHF. The DNA for the CDR3 is TGTGCCTGGCGACAGGGGGAAGGTCAGCCCCAGCATTTT.

As DNA, the CDR3 is TGTGCCAGCAGCTTCCCAGCGGCGGCCGCTGGGGCCAACGTCCTGACTTTC. As protein: CASSFPAAAAGANVLTF. The chain recombines TRBV9 with TRBJ2-6; D possibly corresponds to TRBD2 (5 bases). CDR3 length: 17 residues. Germline CDR1 is SGDLS and CDR2 is YYNGEE. The ends were cut back, 4 bases at V and 2 bases at J, with 16 bases in the middle.

This sequence joins TRBV2 and TRBJ1-2; a possible D gene is TRBD1 (6 bases). The CDR3 runs to 12 residues. The V gene lost 5 bases and the J gene lost 8 bases, with 12 bases spanning the gap. Germline V gene sequence: CDR1 SNHLY, CDR2 FYNNEI. The CDR3 DNA follows: TGTGCCAGCAGTCTAACAAGGGGGGGCTACACCTTC. Protein product: CASSLTRGGYTF.

The V call is TRBV7-3, the J call TRBJ2-1, with 12 bases identical to TRBD2. The CDR3 spans 15 residues. Trimming at V came to 6 bases and at J to 4 bases, leaving 4 bases not matched to a gene. Looked up from germline, CDR1 is SGHTA and CDR2 is FQGTGA. The CDR3 here is CASSPLAGGYNEQFF. The CDR3 DNA sequence: TGTGCCAGCAGTCCTCTAGCGGGAGGGTACAATGAGCAGTTCTTC.

The rearrangement joins TRBV9 to TRBJ2-7; tentative D call: TRBD1 (5 bases). V was trimmed by 2 bases and J by 0 bases, leaving 9 bases between them. Per germline, CDR1 SGDLS and CDR2 YYNGEE. CDR3 size: 14 residues. Here the CDR3 reads CASSVARDSYEQYF. CDR3 DNA sequence: TGTGCCAGCAGCGTTGCCAGGGACTCCTACGAGCAGTACTTC.

This sequence joins TRBV28 and TRBJ1-4; a weak D match, TRBD1 (5 bases). CDR1 and CDR2 from the germline V gene are MDHEN and SYDVKM. The V gene lost 7 bases and the J gene lost 8 bases, with 11 bases spanning the gap. This CDR3 has 12 amino acids. The CDR3 bases are TGTGCCAGCACCCAGGGTCCCGAAAAACTGTTTTTT. Protein sequence: CASTQGPEKLFF.

This chain links TRBV2 with TRBJ1-5; the D gene is possibly TRBD1 (6 bases). The V gene's germline CDR1 is SNHLY and CDR2 FYNNEI. This CDR3 spans 12 amino acids. Trimming stripped 8 bases from V and 6 bases from J, with 11 bases between. CDR3 coding DNA: TGTGCCAGCCTCGGGACATCTCAGCCCCAGCATTTT. The encoded protein is CASLGTSQPQHF.

The V and J genes are TRBV6-5 and TRBJ2-3; D possibly corresponds to TRBD2 (6 bases). The CDR3 totals 15 residues. Germline CDR1 reads MNHEY; CDR2 reads SVGAGI. Trimming cost V 2 bases and J 3 bases, with 12 bases left between them. The CDR3 nucleotides read TGTGCCAGCAGTTACGACGGGGGAGAAACAGATACGCAGTATTTT. It specifies CASSYDGGETDTQYF.

The V and J genes are TRBV27 and TRBJ2-5, with TRBD2 as a possible D gene (6 bases). This CDR3 spans 16 amino acids. V dropped 3 bases and J dropped 4 bases, with 18 bases sitting between them. Germline V CDR1 and CDR2: MNHEY, SMNVEV (reference sequence). CDR3 loop: CASSFSLRESPETQYF. DNA of the CDR3: TGTGCCAGCAGTTTTTCTCTACGGGAGAGTCCAGAGACCCAGTACTTC.

The chain carries TRBV11-2 and TRBJ2-4; 7 positions agree with TRBD2. The CDR3 is 17 amino acids. CDR1 and CDR2 (germline): SGHAT, FQNNGV. The ends lost 0 bases at V and 3 bases at J; junction bases unmatched: 8. The CDR3 nucleotides are TGTGCCAGCAGCTTAGAGTCCGGGAGGTGGAGCAAAAACATTCAGTACTTC. It codes for CASSLESGRWSKNIQYF.

The V call is TRBV19, the J call TRBJ1-1, with a possible D match to TRBD1 (6 bases). The CDR3 contains 15 residues. Germline V gives CDR1 LNHDA, CDR2 SQIVND (reference sequence). Trimming took 6 bases from V and 1 from J, leaving 15 bases between them. CDR3 region: CASRIPRGGNTEAFF. The DNA of the CDR3 is TGTGCCAGTAGGATCCCTAGGGGGGGGAACACTGAAGCTTTCTTT.

V usage is TRBV5-6 and J usage is TRBJ1-4; no reliable D call. Germline V gives CDR1 SGHDT, CDR2 YYEEEE. The CDR3 spans 13 residues. The V end lost 2 bases, the J end lost 5 bases, and 7 bases lay between the germline ends. CDR3 nucleotides: TGTGCCAGCAGCTTCAACCGGAATGAAAAACTGTTTTTT. Translation: CASSFNRNEKLFF.

CDR3 bases: TGTGCCAGCAGTTTAAGGGGACTAGTGGGAAACATTCAGTACTTC. Encoded protein: CASSLRGLVGNIQYF. The chain employs TRBV27 and TRBJ2-4, with 8 bases aligning to TRBD2. Germline CDR1 and CDR2: MNHEY and SMNVEV (reference sequence). This CDR3 is 15 amino acids long. J was trimmed by 6 bases and V by 2 bases; bases with no gene match: 6.

The rearrangement uses TRBV9 and TRBJ1-1; D is unclear. V was shortened by 0 bases and J by 0 bases, with 6 bases between the two germline ends. Germline assignment: CDR1 SGDLS and CDR2 YYNGEE. There are 14 residues in the CDR3. The CDR3 region is CASSVVSVNTEAFF. CDR3 coding DNA: TGTGCCAGCAGCGTAGTTTCGGTGAACACTGAAGCTTTCTTT.

In this sample, this clone turned up once. The genes are TRBV7-8 and TRBJ2-1; 13 nucleotides match TRBD2. This CDR3 has 17 amino acids. The V segment lost 5 bases and the J segment 5 bases; nucleotides outside the gene matches: 9. Looked up from germline, CDR1 is SGHVS and CDR2 is FQNEAQ. The DNA of the CDR3 is TGTGCCAGCAGCCCTAGGACTAGCGGGAGATTCGACAATGAGCAGTTCTTC. Translated: CASSPRTSGRFDNEQFF.

This sequence joins TRBV5-6 and TRBJ1-1; maybe TRBD1 (6 bases). CDR1 is SGHDT, CDR2 YYEEEE, per germline. Trimming cost V 4 bases and J 5 bases, with 30 bases left between them. The CDR3 covers 19 residues. The CDR3 sequence: CASSLRVAVWDIRRTEAFF. The CDR3 nucleotides are TGTGCCAGCAGCCTCCGAGTCGCCGTGTGGGACATCAGAAGGACTGAAGCTTTCTTT.

V gene TRBV6-6 combines with J gene TRBJ2-7; the match to TRBD2 covers 10 bases. The CDR3 runs to 14 residues. CDR1 MNHNY and CDR2 SVGAGI come from the germline V gene (reference sequence). The V gene end was trimmed by 3 bases and the J gene end by 3 bases; junction bases not matched to a gene: 2. The CDR3 DNA follows: TGTGCCAGCAGTTATAGCGGGAGGCACTACGAGCAGTACTTC. Its translation is CASSYSGRHYEQYF.

The chain employs TRBV19 and TRBJ2-3; a possible D gene is TRBD1 (6 bases). The ends were cut back, 5 bases at V and 0 bases at J, with 12 bases in the middle. The germline CDR1 and CDR2 sequences are LNHDA and SQIVND (reference sequence). CDR3 length: 15 residues. Here the CDR3 DNA reads TGTGCCAGTAGTCAAGAGGACAGAAGCACAGATACGCAGTATTTT. It translates to CASSQEDRSTDTQYF.

The chain is built from TRBV4-1 and TRBJ2-7, with 10 nucleotides matching TRBD2. Losses at the gene ends were 4 bases for V and 7 bases for J; bases not matched to a gene: 10. Germline CDR1 is MGHRA and CDR2 is YSYEKL. The CDR3 covers 15 residues. The CDR3 spells CASSLGLAEGYEQYF. The CDR3 region has the DNA TGCGCCAGCAGCCTCGGACTAGCGGAGGGCTATGAGCAGTACTTC.

This chain joins TRBV5-1 and TRBJ1-1; D is perhaps TRBD1 (5 bases). The CDR3 is 15 amino acids. The V gene's germline CDR1 is SGHRS and CDR2 YFSETQ. The V gene lost 3 bases and the J gene lost 3 bases, with 15 bases spanning the gap. CDR3 coding DNA: TGCGCCAGCAGCTACCAAATGCAGGGATACACTGAAGCTTTCTTT. Protein sequence: CASSYQMQGYTEAFF.

The chain employs TRBV30 and TRBJ1-2; TRBD1 matches 7 bases. Germline V CDR1 and CDR2: GTSNPN, SVGIG (reference sequence). The CDR3 length is 15 residues. The J segment lost 6 bases and the V segment lost 0 bases, leaving 10 bases of the junction unmatched. CDR3 region: CAWSVPRTGGHGYTF. CDR3 in DNA: TGTGCCTGGAGTGTACCCAGGACAGGAGGGCATGGCTACACCTTC.

This clone was detected once. The V and J genes are TRBV6-6 and TRBJ1-2; 8 nucleotides line up with TRBD1. V gave up 0 bases and J gave up 2 bases; unmatched junction bases: 2. The CDR3 spans 15 residues. CDR1 is MNHNY and CDR2 is SVGAGI in the germline V gene (reference sequence). Here the CDR3 reads CASSYSGTGNYGYTF. The CDR3 nucleotides are TGTGCCAGCAGTTACTCCGGGACAGGCAACTATGGCTACACCTTC.

The rearrangement links TRBV29-1 to TRBJ2-2; 7 bases fit TRBD1. The CDR3 totals 14 residues. Germline V gene data show CDR1 as SQVTM and CDR2 as ANQGSEA. The V gene end was trimmed by 6 bases and the J gene end by 6 bases; junction bases not matched to a gene: 10. CDR3 sequence: CSVLFDRASGELFF. Here the CDR3 DNA reads TGCAGCGTACTCTTCGACAGGGCGTCCGGGGAGCTGTTTTTT.

V is TRBV30 and J is TRBJ1-2; D uncertain. Germline loops: CDR1 GTSNPN, CDR2 SVGIG (reference sequence). This CDR3 is built from 13 residues. V lost 4 bases and J 0 bases, leaving 9 bases between the germline ends. CDR3 in amino acids: CAWNRESNYGYTF. The CDR3 DNA reads as TGTGCCTGGAATCGGGAGTCTAACTATGGCTACACCTTC. The whole variable domain, remainder taken from reference TRBV30 and TRBJ1-2, is SQTIHQWPATLVQPVGSPLSLECTVEGTSNPNLYWYRQAAGRGLQLLFYSVGIGQISSEVPQNLSASRPQDRQFILSSKKLLLSDSGFYLCAWNRESNYGYTFGSGTRLTVV.

V gene TRBV5-4 combines with J gene TRBJ1-2, with no clear D. This CDR3 has 13 residues. Trimming removed 0 bases at V and 6 bases at J, with 9 bases between. Germline V gives CDR1 SGHNT, CDR2 YYREEE (reference sequence). The CDR3 is CASSLGGNNGYTF. The CDR3 bases are TGTGCCAGCAGCTTGGGAGGGAATAATGGCTACACCTTC.

The rearrangement uses TRBV5-6 and TRBJ1-2; tentative D call: TRBD1 (6 bases). The germline CDR1 and CDR2 sequences are SGHDT and YYEEEE. Trimming took off 4 bases at V and 5 bases at J, with 15 bases between the two ends. The CDR3 has 14 amino acids. CDR3 protein: CASSVRGQWYGYTF. The CDR3 DNA follows: TGTGCCAGCAGCGTGAGAGGACAGTGGTATGGCTACACCTTC.